A single sample gave rise to the 13 T cell receptor beta chains below, sequenced in a study of blood T cell repertoires in COVID-19. TCRdb keeps only in-frame clones here, not all; method: immunoSEQ multiplex PCR. The profile covers over 200,000 clones, with nearly 90% appearing a single time and approximately 12% taken by the ten largest. Specimen: peripheral blood. The receptors originated from a woman aged 18-30 years who had recovered from COVID-19.

This chain uses TRBV27 with TRBJ2-4, with 8 positions matching TRBD1. Trimming cost V 5 bases and J 8 bases; bases outside gene matches: 17. The length of the CDR3 is 17 residues. The germline gives CDR1 MNHEY, CDR2 SMNVEV (reference sequence). The DNA for the CDR3 is TGTGCCAGCAGTCCGCGGGACAGGTGGAGGGGTACACACATTCAGTACTTC. Encoded protein: CASSPRDRWRGTHIQYF.

The rearrangement uses TRBV5-1 and TRBJ1-1; a weak D match, TRBD1 (5 bases). Germline V gene lookup returns CDR1 SGHRS and CDR2 YFSETQ. The CDR3 is 14 amino acids. V lost 2 bases and J 1 base, leaving 9 bases between the germline ends. CDR3 in DNA: TGCGCCAGCAGCTTATTGACAGAGAACACTGAAGCTTTCTTT. Encoded protein: CASSLLTENTEAFF.

This clone was detected once. The gene calls are TRBV19 and TRBJ1-6; 8 bases are shared with TRBD1. The CDR3 has 18 residues. Unmatched junction bases numbered 13, after V lost 0 bases and J lost 9 bases. The V gene's germline CDR1 is LNHDA and CDR2 SQIVND (reference sequence). The CDR3 loop is CASSIDPYKTGVSSPLHF. In DNA form, the CDR3 reads TGTGCCAGTAGTATAGATCCTTATAAGACAGGGGTGAGTTCACCCCTCCACTTT.

The rearrangement joins TRBV12-5 to TRBJ1-2; 9 bases fit TRBD1. CDR1 LGHNT and CDR2 FRNRAP come from the germline V gene. V was clipped by 3 bases and J by 4 bases; unmatched bases: 6. This CDR3 has 15 amino acids. CDR3 amino acids: CASGFTSDRGYGYTF. DNA for the CDR3: TGTGCTAGTGGTTTCACCTCGGACAGGGGCTATGGCTACACCTTC.

This clone appeared a few times. V is TRBV29-1 and J is TRBJ1-1; 9 bases fit TRBD1. Unmatched junction bases numbered 9, after V lost 0 bases and J lost 10 bases. Germline values: CDR1 SQVTM, CDR2 ANQGSEA. The CDR3 totals 14 residues. The CDR3 region has the DNA TGCAGCGTTGAAGATGGGACAGGGTCGGGTCGAGCTTTCTTT. Protein: CSVEDGTGSGRAFF.

The rearrangement joins TRBV5-5 to TRBJ1-1; D is uncertain. The CDR3 is 14 residues long. The V gene's germline CDR1 is SGHKS and CDR2 YYEKEE (reference sequence). V dropped 7 bases and J dropped 2 bases, with 15 bases sitting between them. Here the CDR3 DNA reads TGTGCCAGCTCCTTTTCGGCGGGCAACACTGAAGCTTTCTTT. This gives the protein CASSFSAGNTEAFF. The whole variable domain, remainder taken from reference TRBV5-5 and TRBJ1-1, is DAGVTQSPTHLIKTRGQQVTLRCSPISGHKSVSWYQQVLGQGPQFIFQYYEKEERGRGNFPDRFSARQFPNYSSELNVNALLLGDSALYLCASSFSAGNTEAFFGQGTRLTVV.

This clone was counted once. The chain uses TRBV4-2 and TRBJ2-1, with 10 bases fitting TRBD2. The CDR3 length is 17 residues. With V trimmed by 0 bases and J by 3 bases, 5 bases remained unmatched. Looked up from germline, CDR1 is LGHNA and CDR2 is YNFKEQ. The CDR3 loop is CASSQDPLAGVYNEQFF. The CDR3 nucleotides read TGTGCCAGCAGCCAAGATCCGCTAGCGGGGGTCTACAATGAGCAGTTCTTC.

The chain links TRBV6-6 to TRBJ1-5, with TRBD1 identical over 12 bases. V trimming: 6 bases; J trimming: 12 bases; junction bases outside the gene matches: 9. CDR1 MNHNY and CDR2 SVGAGI come from the germline V gene (reference sequence). The CDR3 runs 14 residues. The CDR3 sequence: CASSLGTGGSSQHF. The CDR3 bases are TGTGCCAGCAGCCTCGGGACAGGGGGCAGCAGCCAGCATTTT.

The chain links TRBV4-3 to TRBJ1-4, with 8 bases that match TRBD1. The length of the CDR3 is 15 residues. Germline V gene sequence: CDR1 LGHNA, CDR2 YSLEER. V shed 3 bases and J 8 bases; nucleotides not matched to a gene: 8. As DNA, the CDR3 is TGCGCCAGCAGCCAGGGGACAGGAGTGTTGGAAAAACTGTTTTTT. Its translation: CASSQGTGVLEKLFF.

This chain joins TRBV4-3 and TRBJ2-1; possible D gene TRBD1, 5 bases. The CDR3 totals 12 residues. The V gene lost 0 bases and the J gene lost 10 bases, with 7 bases spanning the gap. Looked up from germline, CDR1 is LGHNA and CDR2 is YSLEER. The CDR3 loop reads CASSQEGREQFF. The CDR3 DNA is TGCGCCAGCAGCCAAGAGGGGCGAGAGCAGTTCTTC.

In this sample, this clone turned up a few times. The chain couples TRBV14 to TRBJ2-7, with TRBD1 matching over 9 bases. The germline V gene encodes CDR1 SGHDN and CDR2 FVKESK. The CDR3 runs to 18 residues. With 0 bases clipped from V and 2 bases from J, the junction kept 11 bases outside the gene matches. CDR3 DNA sequence: TGTGCCAGCAGCCAAGAACGAAGGAGGACAGGGGTGACCTACGAGCAGTACTTC. This translates into CASSQERRRTGVTYEQYF.

The V call is TRBV9, the J call TRBJ2-3, with D perhaps matching TRBD2 (7 bases). Trimming removed 4 bases from V and 3 bases from J, with 15 bases in between. In germline, CDR1 is SGDLS, CDR2 YYNGEE. The CDR3 is 15 residues long. CDR3 coding DNA: TGTGCCAGCAGCCCGGGGGAGGGGGTAACAGATACGCAGTATTTT. It codes for CASSPGEGVTDTQYF.

The gene calls are TRBV7-6 and TRBJ1-3; D unclear. Per the germline V gene, CDR1 is SGHVS and CDR2 is FNYEAQ. The CDR3 length is 15 residues. V shed 4 bases and J shed 2 bases, with 12 bases lying between them. This CDR3 is CASSSSREAGNTIYF. The CDR3 DNA is TGTGCCAGCAGCTCCAGCCGGGAAGCTGGAAACACCATATATTTT.